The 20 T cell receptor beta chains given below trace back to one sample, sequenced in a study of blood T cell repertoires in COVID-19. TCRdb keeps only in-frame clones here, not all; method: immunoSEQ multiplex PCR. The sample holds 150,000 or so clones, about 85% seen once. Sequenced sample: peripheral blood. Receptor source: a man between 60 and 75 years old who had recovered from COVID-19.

The chain's CDR3 is CASSYSMSHERTDTQYF. In nucleotides, the CDR3 is TGTGCCAGCAGTTACTCGATGAGTCACGAACGCACAGATACGCAGTATTTT. The rearrangement links TRBV6-2 or TRBV6-3 to TRBJ2-3; D unresolved. Trimming removed 0 bases from V and 1 base from J, with 14 bases in between. Looked up from germline, CDR1 is MNHEY and CDR2 is SVGEGT. The CDR3 extends over 17 amino acids.

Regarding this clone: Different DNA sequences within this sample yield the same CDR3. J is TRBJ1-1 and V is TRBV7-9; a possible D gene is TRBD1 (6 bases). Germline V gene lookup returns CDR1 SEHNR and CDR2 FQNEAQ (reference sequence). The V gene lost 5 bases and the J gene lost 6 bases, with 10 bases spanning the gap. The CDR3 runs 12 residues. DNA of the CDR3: TGTGCCAGCAGCCCTGGACAGTCTGAAGCTTTCTTT. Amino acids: CASSPGQSEAFF.

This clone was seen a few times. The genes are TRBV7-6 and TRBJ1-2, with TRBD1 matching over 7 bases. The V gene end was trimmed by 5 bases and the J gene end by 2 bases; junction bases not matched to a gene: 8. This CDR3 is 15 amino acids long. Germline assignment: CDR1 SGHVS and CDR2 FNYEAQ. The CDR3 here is CASSQGPGQNYGYTF. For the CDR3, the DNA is TGTGCCAGCAGCCAAGGCCCGGGACAGAACTATGGCTACACCTTC.

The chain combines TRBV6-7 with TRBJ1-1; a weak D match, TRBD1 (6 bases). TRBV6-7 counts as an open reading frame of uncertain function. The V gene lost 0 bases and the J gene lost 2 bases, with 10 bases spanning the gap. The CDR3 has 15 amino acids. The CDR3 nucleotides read TGTGCCAGCAGTTACTCGTACAGGGTAAACACTGAAGCTTTCTTT. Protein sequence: CASSYSYRVNTEAFF.

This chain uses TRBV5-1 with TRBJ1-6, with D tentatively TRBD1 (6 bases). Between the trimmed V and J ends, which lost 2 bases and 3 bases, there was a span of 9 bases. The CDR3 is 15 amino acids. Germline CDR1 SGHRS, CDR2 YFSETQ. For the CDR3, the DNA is TGCGCCAGCAGCTTAAGAGGGGGCTATAATTCACCCCTCCACTTT. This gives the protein CASSLRGGYNSPLHF.

CDR3 residues: CASSLGQGTPEAFF. For the CDR3, the DNA is TGTGCCAGCAGCTTGGGACAGGGAACCCCTGAAGCTTTCTTT. V usage is TRBV7-2 and J usage is TRBJ1-1; TRBD1 aligns across 9 bases. This CDR3 region has 14 residues. Losses at the gene ends were 3 bases for V and 6 bases for J; bases not matched to a gene: 5. Germline CDR1 is SGHTA and CDR2 is FQGNSA.

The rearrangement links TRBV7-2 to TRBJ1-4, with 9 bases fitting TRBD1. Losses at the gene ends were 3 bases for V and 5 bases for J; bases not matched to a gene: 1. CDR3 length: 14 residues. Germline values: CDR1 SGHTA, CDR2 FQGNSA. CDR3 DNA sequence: TGTGCCAGCAGCTTTGGACAGGGGAATGAAAAACTGTTTTTT. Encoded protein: CASSFGQGNEKLFF. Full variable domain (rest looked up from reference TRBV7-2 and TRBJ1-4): GAGVSQSPSNKVTEKGKDVELRCDPISGHTALYWYRQSLGQGLEFLIYFQGNSAPDKSGLPSDRFSAERTGGSVSTLTIQRTQQEDSAVYLCASSFGQGNEKLFFGSGTQLSVL.

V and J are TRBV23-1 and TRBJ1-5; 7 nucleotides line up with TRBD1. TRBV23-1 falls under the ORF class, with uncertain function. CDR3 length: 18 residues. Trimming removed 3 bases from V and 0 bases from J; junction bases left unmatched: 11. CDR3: CASSHSRDSTYSNQPQHF. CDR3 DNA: TGCGCCAGCAGTCACTCCAGGGACAGTACATATAGCAATCAGCCCCAGCATTTT.

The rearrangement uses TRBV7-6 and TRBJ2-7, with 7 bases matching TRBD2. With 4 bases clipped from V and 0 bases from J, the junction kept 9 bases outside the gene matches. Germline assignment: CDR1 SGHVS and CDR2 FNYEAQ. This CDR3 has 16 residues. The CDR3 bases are TGTGCCAGCAGCTCCCCGGGGGGAACTAGCTCCTACGAGCAGTACTTC. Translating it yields CASSSPGGTSSYEQYF.

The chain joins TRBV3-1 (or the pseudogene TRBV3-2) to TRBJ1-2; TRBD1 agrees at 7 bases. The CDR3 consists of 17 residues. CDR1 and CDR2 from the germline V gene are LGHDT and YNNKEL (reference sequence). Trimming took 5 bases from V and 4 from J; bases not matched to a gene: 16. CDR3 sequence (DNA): TGTGCCAGCAGCTCCTTCTTTTCCGGGACAGAAAGCTATGGCTACACCTTC. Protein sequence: CASSSFFSGTESYGYTF.

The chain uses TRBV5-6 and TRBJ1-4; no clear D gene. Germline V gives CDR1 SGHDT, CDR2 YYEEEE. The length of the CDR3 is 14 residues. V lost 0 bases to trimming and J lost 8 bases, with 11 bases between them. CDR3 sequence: CASSLGPSGEKLFF. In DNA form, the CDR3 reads TGTGCCAGCAGCTTGGGGCCTTCGGGGGAAAAACTGTTTTTT.

In DNA form, the CDR3 reads TGTGCCAGCAGTAAGACAGGGACGGGGCAGCCCCAGCATTTT. This encodes CASSKTGTGQPQHF. The genes are TRBV2 and TRBJ1-5, with 7 bases lining up with TRBD1. Germline V gene sequence: CDR1 SNHLY, CDR2 FYNNEI. The CDR3 consists of 14 residues. V shed 5 bases and J 7 bases; nucleotides not matched to a gene: 8.

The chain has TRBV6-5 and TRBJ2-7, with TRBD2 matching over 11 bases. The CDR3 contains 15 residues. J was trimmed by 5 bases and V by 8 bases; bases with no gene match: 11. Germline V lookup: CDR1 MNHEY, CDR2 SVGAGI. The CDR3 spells CASSFLAGGSDEQYF. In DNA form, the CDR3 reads TGTGCCAGCTCATTTCTAGCGGGGGGATCTGACGAGCAGTACTTC.

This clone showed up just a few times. CDR3 residues: CASSQSVADYEQYF. CDR3 DNA: TGTGCCAGCAGCCAAAGTGTAGCGGACTACGAGCAGTACTTC. This chain connects TRBV4-2 to TRBJ2-7; the D gene is possibly TRBD2 (6 bases). The length of the CDR3 is 14 residues. Germline assignment: CDR1 LGHNA and CDR2 YNFKEQ. V was clipped by 2 bases and J by 3 bases, with 11 bases between them.

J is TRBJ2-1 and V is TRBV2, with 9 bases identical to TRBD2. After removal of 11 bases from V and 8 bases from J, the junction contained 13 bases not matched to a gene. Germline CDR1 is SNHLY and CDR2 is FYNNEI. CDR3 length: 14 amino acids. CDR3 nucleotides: TGTGCCGGTAGTACCGGGACTAGCAGCTATGAGCAGTTCTTC. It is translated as CAGSTGTSSYEQFF.

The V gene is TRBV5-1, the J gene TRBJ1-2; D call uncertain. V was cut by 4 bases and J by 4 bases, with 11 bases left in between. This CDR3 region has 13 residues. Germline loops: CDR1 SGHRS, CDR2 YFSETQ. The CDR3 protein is CASSQRTGYGYTF. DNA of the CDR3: TGCGCCAGCAGCCAGCGGACGGGCTATGGCTACACCTTC.

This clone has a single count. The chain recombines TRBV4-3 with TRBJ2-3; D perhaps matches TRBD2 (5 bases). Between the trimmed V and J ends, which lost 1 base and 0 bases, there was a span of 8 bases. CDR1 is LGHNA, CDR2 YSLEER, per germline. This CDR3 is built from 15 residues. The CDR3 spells CASSQGRASTDTQYF. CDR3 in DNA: TGCGCCAGCAGCCAAGGGCGGGCAAGCACAGATACGCAGTATTTT.

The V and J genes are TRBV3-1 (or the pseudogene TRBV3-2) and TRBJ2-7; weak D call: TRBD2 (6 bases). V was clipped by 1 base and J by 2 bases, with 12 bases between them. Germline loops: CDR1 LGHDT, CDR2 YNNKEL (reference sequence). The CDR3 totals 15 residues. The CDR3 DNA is TGTGCCAGCAGCCAAGCGTGGGGGGACCCCTACGAGCAGTACTTC. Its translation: CASSQAWGDPYEQYF.

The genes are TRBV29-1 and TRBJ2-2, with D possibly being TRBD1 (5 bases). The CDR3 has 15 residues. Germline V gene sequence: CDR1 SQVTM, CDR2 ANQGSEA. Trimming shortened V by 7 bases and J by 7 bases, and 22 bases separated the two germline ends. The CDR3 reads CSASPSGISGGELFF. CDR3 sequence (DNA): TGCAGCGCCAGCCCCTCAGGGATATCGGGCGGGGAGCTGTTTTTT.

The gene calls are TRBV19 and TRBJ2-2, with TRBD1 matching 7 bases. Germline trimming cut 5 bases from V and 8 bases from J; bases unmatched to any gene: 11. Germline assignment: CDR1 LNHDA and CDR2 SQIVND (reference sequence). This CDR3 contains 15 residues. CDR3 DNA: TGTGCCAGTAGTCCCTACAGGGGCTCTCGGGGGGAGCTGTTTTTT. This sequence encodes CASSPYRGSRGELFF.